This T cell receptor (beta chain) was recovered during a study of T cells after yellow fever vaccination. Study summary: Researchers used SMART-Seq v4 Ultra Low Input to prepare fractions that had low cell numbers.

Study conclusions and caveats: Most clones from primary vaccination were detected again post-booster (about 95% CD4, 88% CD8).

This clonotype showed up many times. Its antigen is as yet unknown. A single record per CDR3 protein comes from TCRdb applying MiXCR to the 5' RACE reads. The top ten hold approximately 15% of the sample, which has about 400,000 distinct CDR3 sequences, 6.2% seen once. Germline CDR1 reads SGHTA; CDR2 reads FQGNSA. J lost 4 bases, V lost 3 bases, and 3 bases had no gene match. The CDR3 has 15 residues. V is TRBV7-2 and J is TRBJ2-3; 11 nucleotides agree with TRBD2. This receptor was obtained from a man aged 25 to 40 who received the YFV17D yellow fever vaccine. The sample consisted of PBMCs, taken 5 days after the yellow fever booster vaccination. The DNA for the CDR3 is TGTGCCAGCAGCTTCCTAGCGGGAGGCGCAGATACGCAGTATTTT. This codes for CASSFLAGGADTQYF.